The subject of this entry is one T cell receptor (beta chain). These data originate in a study of cytomegalovirus exposure and HLA in healthy donors. Clones were sequenced by immunoSEQ multiplex PCR, and TCRdb holds only the in-frame ones, with some missing. Here the sample spans under 95,000 clones, approximately 95% being singletons. The CDR3 spans 14 residues. Trimming at V came to 7 bases and at J to 3 bases, leaving 7 bases not matched to a gene. Per germline, CDR1 MNHNS and CDR2 SASEGT. This rearrangement joins TRBV6-1 to TRBJ1-2; 8 bases agree with TRBD1. The receptor's source is a woman under 30 in good health and CMV-seropositive. The sample taken for sequencing was PBMCs. The CDR3, as DNA: TGTGCCAGCACGAGACAGGGGAAGGACTATGGCTACACCTTC. Amino acids: CASTRQGKDYGYTF.